The present T cell receptor beta chain was sequenced within a study of CD8 T cells in ankylosing spondylitis. General study points: Among TCR beta sequences, a motif of under ten highly homologous variants appeared characteristic of ankylosing spondylitis blood. Reportedly, significant enrichment of disease-linked clones occurred in matched ankylosing spondylitis synovial fluid.

The authors made TCR beta libraries by quantitative 5'-RACE with molecular barcodes. TCRdb independently ran MiXCR on the 5' RACE reads; one entry per CDR3 protein. The sample consists of around 490,000 distinct CDR3 sequences, less than 6% of them appearing once. The CDR3 extends over 16 amino acids. V was shortened by 4 bases and J by 0 bases, with 13 bases between the two germline ends. Germline CDR1 is KGHDR and CDR2 is SFDVKD. This clonotype was seen many times. Its antigen remains unknown. Sequencing used blood, either unsorted or a sorted T cell fraction (not recorded which). The V gene is TRBV24-1, the J gene TRBJ2-3; D is possibly TRBD2 (5 bases). The sequence came from a male donor with ankylosing spondylitis. CDR3 nucleotides: TGTGCCACCAGTGACCAGCGGTATACTAGCACAGATACGCAGTATTTT. Encoded protein: CATSDQRYTSTDTQYF.